This T cell receptor (beta chain) was recovered during a study of T cell changes during pregnancy in multiple sclerosis. Sequenced by immunoSEQ multiplex PCR; TCRdb stores in-frame clones only, minus some. The sample contains 30,000 to 50,000 clones, 90% of which appear only once. Germline V lookup: CDR1 ENHRY, CDR2 SYGVKD. Unmatched junction bases numbered 2, after V lost 2 bases and J lost 3 bases. The CDR3 runs 15 residues. This TCR was recovered from a female donor in good health, enrolled as a control in a pregnancy study. This chain uses TRBV10-3 with TRBJ2-7, with 12 bases fitting TRBD2. Sequencing used CD4+ T cells from peripheral blood mononuclear cells, obtained in the first trimester of pregnancy. The CDR3: CAISEGLAGIYEQYF. The CDR3 DNA sequence: TGTGCCATCAGTGAGGGACTAGCGGGGATCTACGAGCAGTACTTC.